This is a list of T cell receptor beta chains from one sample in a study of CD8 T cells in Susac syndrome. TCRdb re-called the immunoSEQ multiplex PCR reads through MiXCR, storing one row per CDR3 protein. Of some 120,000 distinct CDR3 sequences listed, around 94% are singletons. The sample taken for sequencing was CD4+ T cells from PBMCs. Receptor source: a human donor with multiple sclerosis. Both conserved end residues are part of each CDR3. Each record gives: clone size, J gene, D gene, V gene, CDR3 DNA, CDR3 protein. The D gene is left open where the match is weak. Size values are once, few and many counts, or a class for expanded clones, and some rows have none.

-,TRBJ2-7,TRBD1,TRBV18,TGTGCCAGCTCACCCTTGCAGACAGGGAGCGACGAGCAGTACTTC,CASSPLQTGSDEQYF
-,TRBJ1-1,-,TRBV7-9,TGTGCCAGCAGCTTAGGGATGAACACTGAAGCTTTCTTT,CASSLGMNTEAFF
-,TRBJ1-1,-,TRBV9,TGTGCCAGCAGCGTAGAGGGGAAGATGAACACTGAAGCTTTCTTT,CASSVEGKMNTEAFF
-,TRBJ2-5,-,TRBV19,TGTGCCAGTAGTTTCTCCGGGGCCTCCCCCACGGAGTACCAGTACTTC,CASSFSGASPTEYQYF
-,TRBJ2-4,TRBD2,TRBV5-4,TGTGCCAGCAGCTTGGCCGGGGGGGCAGGGGTAGGCATTCAGTACTTC,CASSLAGGAGVGIQYF
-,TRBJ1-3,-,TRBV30,TGTGCCTGGCTAGGGGCCTCCTCTGGAAACACCATATATTTT,CAWLGASSGNTIYF
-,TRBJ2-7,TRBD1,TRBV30,TGTGCCTGGAGTCACGGAGTCCCAGGGGGCGAGCAGTACTTC,CAWSHGVPGGEQYF
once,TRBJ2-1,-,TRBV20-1,TGCAGTGCTCCGACATGGGCCTACAATGAGCAGTTCTTC,CSAPTWAYNEQFF
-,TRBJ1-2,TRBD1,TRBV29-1,TGCAGCGTTTCTGTTTTGACAGGGCCGCACTATGGCTACACCTTC,CSVSVLTGPHYGYTF
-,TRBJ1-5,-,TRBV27,TGTGCCAGCAGTTCCCAGGGAGGGGATTACCATTTT,CASSSQGGDYHF
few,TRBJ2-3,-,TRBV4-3,TGCGCCAGCAGCCAAGATCTGGCAGCAGATACGCAGTATTTT,CASSQDLAADTQYF
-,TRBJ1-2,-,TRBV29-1,TGCAGCGTTGGGGGGGCGGGCGGCTACACCTTC,CSVGGAGGYTF
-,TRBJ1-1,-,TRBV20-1,TGCAGTGCTAGAGAGGGTAACACTGAAGCTTTCTTT,CSAREGNTEAFF
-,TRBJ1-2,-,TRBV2,TGTGCCAGCAGTGAAGGGTGGCAGTCGGCCGGTGGCTACACCTTC,CASSEGWQSAGGYTF
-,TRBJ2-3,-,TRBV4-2,TGTGCCAGCAGCCAAGGTCAGGACTACAATACAGATACGCAGTATTTT,CASSQGQDYNTDTQYF
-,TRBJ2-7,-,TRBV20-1,TGCAGTGCTGGGGGGCCAGGGACCTACGAGCAGTACTTC,CSAGGPGTYEQYF
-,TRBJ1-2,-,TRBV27,TGTGCCAGCAGGACAGCGAACTATGGCTACACCTTC,CASRTANYGYTF
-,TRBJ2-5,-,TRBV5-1,TGCGCCAGCAGCTCGGCTAACTGGGACCGTCCTTGGGAGACCCAGTACTTC,CASSSANWDRPWETQYF
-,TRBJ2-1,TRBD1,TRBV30,TGTGCCTGGAACCCGACAGGGTGGCCCTACAATGAGCAGTTCTTC,CAWNPTGWPYNEQFF
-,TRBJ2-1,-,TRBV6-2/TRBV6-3,TGTGCCAGCAGCACGGCGACAGAAAGGTATCCCTACAATGAGCAGTTCTTC,CASSTATERYPYNEQFF
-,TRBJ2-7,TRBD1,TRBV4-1,TGCGCCAGCAGCCAAGGTGGGGGACAGAGCTCCTACGAGCAGTACTTC,CASSQGGGQSSYEQYF
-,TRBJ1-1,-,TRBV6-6,TGTGCCAGCAGACCAACGAACACTGAAGCTTTCTTT,CASRPTNTEAFF
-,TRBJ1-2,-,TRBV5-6,TGTGCCAGCAGCCCGGGGGAAGACTATGGCTACACCTTC,CASSPGEDYGYTF
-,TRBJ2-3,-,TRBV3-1,TGTGCCAGCAGCCAAGGGGATAGGGTCACAGATTTT,CASSQGDRVTDF
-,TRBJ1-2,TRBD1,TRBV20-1,TGCAGCTTCGTCGGGACAGGGGGAAGTGGCTACACCTTC,CSFVGTGGSGYTF
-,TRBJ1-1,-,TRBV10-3,TGTGCCATCAGCCGGCAAAGGAACACTGAAGCTTTCTTT,CAISRQRNTEAFF
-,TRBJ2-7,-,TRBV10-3,TGTGCCATCAGCAAGGGGGACGAGAAGTACTTC,CAISKGDEKYF
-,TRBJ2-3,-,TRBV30,TGTGCCTGGAGTGTTTTGGCAGGGGGGCCTAGGGATACGCAGTATTTT,CAWSVLAGGPRDTQYF
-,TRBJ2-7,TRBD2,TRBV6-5,TGTGCCAGCAGTTCAACCACTAGCGGAAGCTCCTACGAGCAGTACTTC,CASSSTTSGSSYEQYF
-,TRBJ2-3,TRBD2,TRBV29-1,TGCAGCGCTTTGGGACTAGCGGGGACAGATACGCAGTATTTT,CSALGLAGTDTQYF
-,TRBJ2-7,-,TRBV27,TGTGCCAGCAGTTTGGCACGGACCTCCTACGAGCAGTACTTC,CASSLARTSYEQYF
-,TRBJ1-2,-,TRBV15,TGTGCCACCAGCAGAGATAACGGGGAATATGGCTACACCTTC,CATSRDNGEYGYTF
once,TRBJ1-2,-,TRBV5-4,TGTGCCAGCAGCTGGGGTACGGATGGCTACACCTTC,CASSWGTDGYTF
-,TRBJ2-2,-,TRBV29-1,TGCAGCGTGGGGACTGGAGTTGCCCGCGGGGAGCTGTTTTTT,CSVGTGVARGELFF
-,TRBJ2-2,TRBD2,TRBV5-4,TGTGCCAGCAGCTCGCCAGGTCAGGCGCCCGGGGGGACCGGGGAGCTGTTTTTT,CASSSPGQAPGGTGELFF
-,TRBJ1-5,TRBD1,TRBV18,TGTGCCAGCTCCCCACAGGGGGCTCGGGATCAGCCCCAGCATTTT,CASSPQGARDQPQHF
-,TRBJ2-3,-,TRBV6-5,TGTGCCAGCCGGGCGCCTAGCACAGATACGCAGTATTTT,CASRAPSTDTQYF
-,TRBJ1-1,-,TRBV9,TGTGCCAGCAGCGTAGCAGGGGCCAGGGCTGAAGCTTTCTTT,CASSVAGARAEAFF
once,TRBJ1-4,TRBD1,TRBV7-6,TGTGCCAGCAGCCGAACAGGGGGTGTTAATGAAAAACTGTTTTTT,CASSRTGGVNEKLFF
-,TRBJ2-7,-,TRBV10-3,TGTGCCATCGTAGGTACAGGGATGAGCGAGCAGTACTTC,CAIVGTGMSEQYF
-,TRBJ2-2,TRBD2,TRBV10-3,TGTGCCATCAGTGAGGGCGGGACTAGCGCCGGGGAGCTGTTTTTT,CAISEGGTSAGELFF
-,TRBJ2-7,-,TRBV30,TGTGCCTGGAATACCCTTCCCCACGAGCAGTACTTC,CAWNTLPHEQYF
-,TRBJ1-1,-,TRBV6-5,TGTGCCAGCAGTTACTTTGGGGGCGCGGGCACTGAAGCTTTCTTT,CASSYFGGAGTEAFF
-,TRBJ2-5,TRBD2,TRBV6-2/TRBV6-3,TGTGCCAGCAGTGCCCGGGGGGTCCAAGAGACCCAGTACTTC,CASSARGVQETQYF
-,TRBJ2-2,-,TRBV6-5,TGTGCCACGATAGCCGGAGAAAGGCGCACCGGGGAGCTGTTTTTT,CATIAGERRTGELFF
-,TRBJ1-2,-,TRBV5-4,TGTGCCACATCAACCGGACAGCGTACTAACTATGGCTACACCTTC,CATSTGQRTNYGYTF
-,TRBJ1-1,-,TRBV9,TGTGCCAGCAGCCCGAGCCCCGCTGAAGCTTTCTTT,CASSPSPAEAFF
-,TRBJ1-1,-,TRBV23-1,TGCGCCAGCAGTCAATCAAAGGGGCCGAACACTGAAGCTTTCTTT,CASSQSKGPNTEAFF